These T cell receptor beta chains were read from a single sample in a study of identical twins. TCRdb independently ran MiXCR on the 5' RACE reads; one entry per CDR3 protein. This table has around 490,000 distinct CDR3 sequences, 13% to 15% appearing once. These records were also assigned to another study, of yellow fever vaccine responses in identical twins.

The sequencing sample was made of CD4+ T cells sorted from blood. These receptor sequences come from a woman aged 18-30 years in good health. Each CDR3 is given with its conserved first and last residue. The order of the fields is clone size, J gene, V gene, D gene, CDR3 DNA, CDR3 protein. A D gene is named only where the DNA matches it firmly. Not all rows give a size; the values are once, few, many and, for expanded clones, a class.

abundance: -; j_gene: TRBJ2-4; v_gene: TRBV11-2; d_gene: -; CDR3nt: TGTGCCAGCAGCCTTGACCCCGCGGTGAACATTCAGTACTTC; CDR3aa: CASSLDPAVNIQYF
abundance: few; j_gene: TRBJ2-7; v_gene: TRBV9; d_gene: TRBD2; CDR3nt: TGTGCCAGCAGCGTGTCTAGCGGGTTTTCCTACGAGCAGTACTTC; CDR3aa: CASSVSSGFSYEQYF
abundance: -; j_gene: TRBJ1-2; v_gene: TRBV12-3/TRBV12-4; d_gene: -; CDR3nt: TGTGCCTCTCGAGGGAACTATGGCTACACCTTC; CDR3aa: CASRGNYGYTF
abundance: few; j_gene: TRBJ2-2; v_gene: TRBV20-1; d_gene: -; CDR3nt: TGCAGTGCTAGACGAATTGCTGGGAACGGGGAGCTGTTTTTT; CDR3aa: CSARRIAGNGELFF
abundance: many; j_gene: TRBJ2-1; v_gene: TRBV28; d_gene: TRBD2; CDR3nt: TGTGCCAGCAGACCCACGACTAGCGGGAGAGGTGAGCAGTTCTTC; CDR3aa: CASRPTTSGRGEQFF
abundance: few; j_gene: TRBJ2-7; v_gene: TRBV7-2; d_gene: TRBD2; CDR3nt: TGTGCCAGCAGCCCAATAGCGGGAGGAACCTACGAGCAGTACTTC; CDR3aa: CASSPIAGGTYEQYF
abundance: few; j_gene: TRBJ2-7; v_gene: TRBV9; d_gene: -; CDR3nt: TGTGCCAGCAGCGTGAAGCCAACTTCCTACGAGCAGTACTTC; CDR3aa: CASSVKPTSYEQYF
abundance: many; j_gene: TRBJ2-7; v_gene: TRBV7-9; d_gene: -; CDR3nt: TGTGCCAGCAGCTTAGCGGGACCCAGCTCCTACGAGCAGTACTTC; CDR3aa: CASSLAGPSSYEQYF
abundance: few; j_gene: TRBJ2-1; v_gene: TRBV6-1; d_gene: TRBD1; CDR3nt: TGTGCCAGCAGTCGAACCGGGACAGGGGATTACAATGAGCAGTTCTTC; CDR3aa: CASSRTGTGDYNEQFF
abundance: -; j_gene: TRBJ1-3; v_gene: TRBV7-9; d_gene: -; CDR3nt: TGTGCCAGCAGCTTAGCCATGGGGGGCCCTGGAAACACCATATATTTT; CDR3aa: CASSLAMGGPGNTIYF
abundance: few; j_gene: TRBJ2-1; v_gene: TRBV5-5; d_gene: -; CDR3nt: TGTGCCAGCAGCTTGGCCCACACAGGTTACAATGAGCAGTTCTTC; CDR3aa: CASSLAHTGYNEQFF
abundance: few; j_gene: TRBJ2-7; v_gene: TRBV4-3; d_gene: TRBD2; CDR3nt: TGCGCCAGCAGCCACCACGGGGGGGGCGCCTACGAGCAGTACTTC; CDR3aa: CASSHHGGGAYEQYF
abundance: -; j_gene: TRBJ2-7; v_gene: TRBV24-1; d_gene: TRBD2; CDR3nt: TGTACCACCAAGGATGTCTTAGCGGGAGGTGGATACGAGCAGTACTTC; CDR3aa: CTTKDVLAGGGYEQYF
abundance: -; j_gene: TRBJ2-1; v_gene: TRBV6-1; d_gene: TRBD2; CDR3nt: TGTGCCAGCAGTCCTTCTAGCGGGGACCCCGAGCAGTTCTTC; CDR3aa: CASSPSSGDPEQFF
abundance: few; j_gene: TRBJ2-3; v_gene: TRBV5-1; d_gene: TRBD2; CDR3nt: TGCGCCAGCAGCCGGGTTGGGGCTAGCGGGGGAGATACGCAGTATTTT; CDR3aa: CASSRVGASGGDTQYF
abundance: few; j_gene: TRBJ1-6; v_gene: TRBV7-9; d_gene: -; CDR3nt: TGTGCCAGCAGCTTAGAGGAGGGACATCCCCTCCACTTT; CDR3aa: CASSLEEGHPLHF
abundance: -; j_gene: TRBJ2-2; v_gene: TRBV7-3; d_gene: -; CDR3nt: TGTGCCAGCAGCTTAGAAAGCGGAACGAACACCGGGGAGCTGTTTTTT; CDR3aa: CASSLESGTNTGELFF
abundance: few; j_gene: TRBJ1-5; v_gene: TRBV4-1; d_gene: TRBD1; CDR3nt: TGCGCCAGCAGCCAAGGAGGGACAGGGGGCAGTCAGCCCCAGCATTTT; CDR3aa: CASSQGGTGGSQPQHF
abundance: -; j_gene: TRBJ1-1; v_gene: TRBV6-2/TRBV6-3; d_gene: TRBD1; CDR3nt: TGTGCCAGCAGTTACTCCGGGACAGGGGAAGCTTTCTTT; CDR3aa: CASSYSGTGEAFF
abundance: many; j_gene: TRBJ2-4; v_gene: TRBV27; d_gene: TRBD2; CDR3nt: TGTGCCAGCAGTTTATCTGCGGGAGTAATCAAAAACATTCAGTACTTC; CDR3aa: CASSLSAGVIKNIQYF
abundance: few; j_gene: TRBJ2-2; v_gene: TRBV20-1; d_gene: TRBD2; CDR3nt: TGCAGTGCTAAGGCTCCGGGATTAGCGGGAGGAGGGATTGGCGGGGAGCTGTTTTTT; CDR3aa: CSAKAPGLAGGGIGGELFF
abundance: few; j_gene: TRBJ2-3; v_gene: TRBV5-1; d_gene: TRBD2; CDR3nt: TGCGCCAGCAGCTTGGAGACTAGCGGGAGAGAGACAGATACGCAGTATTTT; CDR3aa: CASSLETSGRETDTQYF
abundance: few; j_gene: TRBJ2-7; v_gene: TRBV18; d_gene: TRBD1; CDR3nt: TGTGCCAGCTCACCGACAGGGAGCCACGAGCAGTACTTC; CDR3aa: CASSPTGSHEQYF
abundance: few; j_gene: TRBJ2-7; v_gene: TRBV20-1; d_gene: -; CDR3nt: TGCAGTGCTGAAAATCCCCCTACAGGGAATAAACAAACCTACGAGCAGTACTTC; CDR3aa: CSAENPPTGNKQTYEQYF
abundance: few; j_gene: TRBJ1-5; v_gene: TRBV5-5; d_gene: TRBD1; CDR3nt: TGTGCCAGCAGTCTTGACAGGGGCGCTCAGCCCCAGCATTTT; CDR3aa: CASSLDRGAQPQHF
abundance: -; j_gene: TRBJ2-7; v_gene: TRBV14; d_gene: -; CDR3nt: TGTGCCAGCAGCCAAGTCATCGGATACGAGCAGTACTTC; CDR3aa: CASSQVIGYEQYF
abundance: -; j_gene: TRBJ2-3; v_gene: TRBV5-4; d_gene: -; CDR3nt: TGTGCCAGCAGCCGGAGACAGGACTGGATAGATACGCAGTATTTT; CDR3aa: CASSRRQDWIDTQYF
abundance: -; j_gene: TRBJ2-3; v_gene: TRBV20-1; d_gene: TRBD2; CDR3nt: TGCAGTGCCCGACCAGTGACCGGGGGGGCTAATACGCAGTATTTT; CDR3aa: CSARPVTGGANTQYF
abundance: -; j_gene: TRBJ2-7; v_gene: TRBV11-1; d_gene: TRBD1; CDR3nt: TGTGCCAGCAGCTTAGAGAGTGTGTGGGGGGACAGGTCCTACGAGCAGTACTTC; CDR3aa: CASSLESVWGDRSYEQYF
abundance: few; j_gene: TRBJ2-4; v_gene: TRBV12-3/TRBV12-4; d_gene: TRBD2; CDR3nt: TGTGCCAGCAGACTAGGACTAGCGGGGGGTGTAGCCAAAAACATTCAGTACTTC; CDR3aa: CASRLGLAGGVAKNIQYF
abundance: many; j_gene: TRBJ2-5; v_gene: TRBV4-3; d_gene: TRBD2; CDR3nt: TGCGCCAGCAGACAGGGACTAGCGGAAGAGACCCAGTACTTC; CDR3aa: CASRQGLAEETQYF
abundance: -; j_gene: TRBJ2-1; v_gene: TRBV6-4; d_gene: TRBD2; CDR3nt: TGTGCCAGCAGTTTTTTAGCGGGACAAGTTTACAATGAGCAGTTCTTC; CDR3aa: CASSFLAGQVYNEQFF
abundance: many; j_gene: TRBJ2-1; v_gene: TRBV4-2; d_gene: TRBD2; CDR3nt: TGTGCCAGCAGCCAAGAACTAGCGGGGTGGGGCTCCTACAATGAGCAGTTCTTC; CDR3aa: CASSQELAGWGSYNEQFF
abundance: -; j_gene: TRBJ2-1; v_gene: TRBV14; d_gene: -; CDR3nt: TGTGCCAGCAGCAGGGGGTTGCGTGAGCAGTTCTTC; CDR3aa: CASSRGLREQFF
abundance: few; j_gene: TRBJ2-2; v_gene: TRBV29-1; d_gene: TRBD1; CDR3nt: TGCAGCGCCGAGGGGGACAGGGGACCCACCGGGGAGCTGTTTTTT; CDR3aa: CSAEGDRGPTGELFF
abundance: -; j_gene: TRBJ2-1; v_gene: TRBV20-1; d_gene: TRBD2; CDR3nt: TGCAGTGCTTCACTGACTAGCGGGGTCAGCAATGAGCAGTTCTTC; CDR3aa: CSASLTSGVSNEQFF
abundance: few; j_gene: TRBJ2-7; v_gene: TRBV7-9; d_gene: TRBD1; CDR3nt: TGTGCCAGCAGCTTTGGGACAGTTCTCGAGCAGTACTTC; CDR3aa: CASSFGTVLEQYF